What follows are 6 T cell receptor beta chains derived from one specimen sequenced in a study of blood T cells in healthy people across ages. The use of a sample-barcoded 5' primer and a J-beta primer mix characterized a second PCR of roughly 6 to 11 cycles. MiXCR, applied by TCRdb to the 5' RACE reads, yields one record per CDR3 protein. The sample lists hundreds of thousands of distinct CDR3 sequences; 45% to 50% were seen once. Sequenced: blood. These receptors all come from a woman aged 55-69 years in good health.

The chain employs TRBV7-2 and TRBJ2-1; D tentatively reads TRBD1 or TRBD2 (7 bases each). The ends were cut back, 5 bases at V and 3 bases at J, with 20 bases in the middle. The germline V gene has CDR1 SGHTA and CDR2 FQGNSA. CDR3 length: 17 residues. The CDR3: CASSQGGGWGGYNEQFF. Written as DNA, the CDR3 is TGTGCCAGCAGCCAGGGGGGGGGCTGGGGTGGCTACAATGAGCAGTTCTTC. Supplemented by reference TRBV7-2 and TRBJ2-1, the full variable domain reads GAGVSQSPSNKVTEKGKDVELRCDPISGHTALYWYRQSLGQGLEFLIYFQGNSAPDKSGLPSDRFSAERTGGSVSTLTIQRTQQEDSAVYLCASSQGGGWGGYNEQFFGPGTRLTVL.

Turning to this clonotype: A much bigger clone sits one base away, suggesting this may be a read error. V is TRBV7-2 and J is TRBJ2-7; D is undetermined. The V gene's germline CDR1 is SGHTA and CDR2 FQGNSA. CDR3 length: 16 amino acids. Written as DNA, the CDR3 is TGTGCCAGCAGCTTAGCGGTAGGCGGATCCTCCTACGGGCAGTACTTC. It is translated as CASSLAVGGSSYGQYF.

The V gene is TRBV27, the J gene TRBJ2-7; 10 nucleotides agree with TRBD2. V shed 7 bases, J shed 5 bases, and the junction held 8 bases outside the gene matches. Germline CDR1 is MNHEY and CDR2 is SMNVEV (reference sequence). The CDR3 contains 14 residues. CDR3: CASTSGTSAHEQYF. The CDR3 coding sequence is TGTGCCAGCACCTCCGGGACTAGCGCCCACGAGCAGTACTTC.

The chain employs TRBV5-1 and TRBJ2-7, with D perhaps being TRBD1 or TRBD2 (5 bases each). The CDR3 has 15 residues. The germline gives CDR1 SGHRS, CDR2 YFSETQ. Deletions cut 7 bases from V and 4 bases from J, with 21 bases between. The CDR3 DNA follows: TGCGCCAGCGGCCAAGGGGCAGGGACCGGATACGAGCAGTACTTC. Translation: CASGQGAGTGYEQYF.

V is TRBV29-1 and J is TRBJ2-7; tentatively, D is TRBD1 or TRBD2 (5 bases each). The CDR3 sequence is 13 residues long. Germline-derived CDR1 and CDR2 are SQVTM and ANQGSEA. CDR3 coding DNA: TGCAGTGCTGGACGGGGCCCCGGCTACGAGCAGTACTTC. Translated: CSAGRGPGYEQYF.

V is TRBV2 and J is TRBJ2-5; 7 positions match TRBD1. Judging by the DNA end, TRBJ2-7 fits better; the J call may be wrong. The CDR3 totals 17 residues. Germline lookup yields CDR1 SNHLY and CDR2 FYNNEI. The CDR3 coding sequence is TGTGCCAGCAGCTTCAACCCCGGGACAGTCCTTTCCAACGAGCAGTACTTC. This codes for CASSFNPGTVLSNEQYF.